The source of this T cell receptor beta chain is a study of identical twins (dated by TCRdb to the mid-2010s). Regarding the study in general: The study deep-sequenced TCR alpha and beta repertoires from monozygotic twins, unrelated adults of various ages and cord blood to test whether fetal clonotypes persist. To rule out contamination, the twin experiments were replicated at different times with different library preparation protocols.

Every donor in the study was a healthy Caucasian. Three pairs of female monozygotic twins, all aged about 18 to 30 years, made up the twin cohort. Peripheral blood mononuclear cells were used as the source from which RNA for TCR libraries was isolated. For CDR1 and CDR2, the germline V gene lists MNHNS and SASEGT. Trimming takes 10 bases from V and 1 base from J, and the germline ends sit 16 bases apart. The CDR3 measures 14 amino acids from cysteine to phenylalanine. CDR3 DNA only is kept here, 42 bases in frame from base 1. Libraries were constructed by 5' RACE. TCRdb records Illumina HiSeq 2000 as the sequencer. Template switching added a universal primer binding site, and the final cDNA carried a unique molecular identifier that allowed TCR cDNA molecules to be counted accurately. First-strand cDNA for TCR alpha and beta chains was synthesized from specific primers in the conserved constant-segment region. Each cDNA library was double barcoded, with a SMART-Mk sample barcode plus Illumina barcodes, to control for contamination. TruSeq adapter sequences along with Illumina sample barcodes were introduced in two successive PCR steps. Sequencing of the TCR alpha and beta cDNA libraries was done on the Illumina HiSeq platform using custom primers. Concerning the study's data processing: Unique molecular identifiers were extracted from raw reads with MiGEC, and CDR3 positions were determined with MiXCR. Recombination models were inferred per individual with the repgenHMM and IGoR tools using an EM algorithm. The tcR package in R was used for shared clonotype analysis, with sharing normalized by the product of cloneset sizes. Out-of-frame nonproductive sequences were analyzed to study raw recombination free of thymic and clonal selection effects. The public sequencing data were trimmed at Q25 with fastp and processed into clonotypes with MiXCR by TCRdb, which kept only in-frame beta chains. Each entry is one CDR3 protein sequence, shown with its most common DNA and genes. Here the V and J calls rest on TCRdb's processing, not on the authors' analysis. For this sample there are some 660,000 distinct CDR3 sequences; approximately 9% appear just once. Around 0.98% of the sample lies in the top ten.

Paper-wide results and their limitations: Abundant cord blood beta clonotypes had fewer insertions, young adult naive repertoires showed a similar but weaker trend, and memory repertoires showed no such trend. In monozygotic twins, out-of-frame TCR alpha sharing was systematically underestimated by recombination models, although the models agreed with sharing between unrelated individuals. In beta out-of-frame sequences, excess twin sharing was weaker, because having fewer shared sequences lowered the signal-to-noise ratio. Because the same donors could not be followed over many years, conclusions were based on cross-sectional statistical analysis. Zero-insertion analyses could be partly confounded by invariant T cells such as MAIT and iNKT, though diverse VJ usage argued against such confounding for most clonotypes. Out-of-frame TCR alpha sequences shared between twins showed an excess of low generation-probability sequences compared with coincidental sharing between unrelated individuals.

Turning to this clonotype: Its antigen remains undetermined. Base qualities are missing; no much larger clone stands one base away.

A further study also used this sample, focusing on yellow fever vaccine responses in identical twins. The second paper states: According to the authors, the vaccine-induced T cell response in identical twins seemed to be partly convergent and partly specific to each individual. In the study, vaccine-responding T cell clones were precisely tracked in identical twins.

Source material: PBMCs. In this chain, TRBV6-1 is recombined with TRBJ2-5; TRBD1 is perhaps the D gene, given 5 matching bases. The sequence came from a woman between 18 and 29 years old in good health. The DNA reads TGTGCCACCTTGGACAAAGCTCTCCAAGAGACCCAGTACTTC. Protein translation: CATLDKALQETQYF.